The next 32 T cell receptor beta chains were all read from a single sample in a study of long-term antiretroviral therapy in people with HIV. The authors ran the immunoSEQ assay, v3.0, at survey level. TCRdb's copy holds only in-frame clones and misses some; the assay was immunoSEQ multiplex PCR. The repertoire includes 40,000 to 60,000 clones, around 84% of them detected once, and 2.5% to 3.5% sits in the top ten. Material: unsorted PBMCs, obtained 0.8 years after starting antiretroviral therapy. The receptors stem from a young woman with HIV.

The chain is built from TRBV7-2 and TRBJ1-5; weak D call: TRBD1 (6 bases). CDR1 is SGHTA and CDR2 is FQGNSA in the germline V gene. Trimming removed 5 bases at V and 6 bases at J, with 11 bases between. The CDR3 has 13 amino acids. CDR3 protein: CASSPGTSQPQHF. As DNA, the CDR3 is TGTGCCAGCAGCCCTGGGACATCTCAGCCCCAGCATTTT.

The chain links TRBV10-2 to TRBJ2-5, with TRBD2 matching 8 bases. The V gene's germline CDR1 is WSHSY and CDR2 SAAADI. With 6 bases clipped from V and 2 bases from J, the junction kept 8 bases outside the gene matches. This CDR3 contains 15 residues. The CDR3 sequence is CASRTGTRVQETQYF. The CDR3 bases are TGCGCCAGCAGGACCGGGACTAGAGTACAAGAGACCCAGTACTTC.

The gene calls are TRBV7-2 and TRBJ2-2; 7 bases map to TRBD1. Unmatched junction bases numbered 8, after V lost 2 bases and J lost 2 bases. Germline V gene lookup returns CDR1 SGHTA and CDR2 FQGNSA. This CDR3 is built from 17 residues. CDR3 DNA sequence: TGTGCCAGCAGCTTAAGGGTCAGGGGGATCAACACCGGGGAGCTGTTTTTT. Translated: CASSLRVRGINTGELFF.

The chain combines TRBV28 with TRBJ2-7, with TRBD2 matching 10 bases. Germline-derived CDR1 and CDR2 are MDHEN and SYDVKM. V trimming: 6 bases; J trimming: 6 bases; junction bases outside the gene matches: 8. The CDR3 has 14 residues. Here the CDR3 DNA reads TGTGCCAGCAGATACTCTAGCGGGAGTTCCGAGCAGTACTTC. Translation: CASRYSSGSSEQYF.

This clone has just a few counts. The chain couples TRBV27 to TRBJ2-7; D is ambiguous. Germline V gives CDR1 MNHEY, CDR2 SMNVEV (reference sequence). V gave up 2 bases and J gave up 4 bases, with 18 bases separating them. The CDR3 consists of 16 residues. The CDR3 sequence: CASSLVVFGTAYEQYF. The CDR3 DNA reads TGTGCCAGCAGTTTAGTCGTATTTGGAACAGCATACGAGCAGTACTTC.

This rearrangement joins TRBV7-2 to TRBJ1-1; 7 bases line up with TRBD1. J gave up 4 bases and V 4 bases, and 9 bases lay outside the gene matches. This CDR3 spans 15 amino acids. CDR1 and CDR2 from the germline V gene are SGHTA and FQGNSA. The CDR3 DNA follows: TGTGCCAGCAGCTACGGGGGAACAGGGGTCACTGAAGCTTTCTTT. Translating it yields CASSYGGTGVTEAFF.

The chain combines TRBV11-3 with TRBJ2-7; D possibly corresponds to TRBD1 (5 bases). Germline CDR1 is SGHNT and CDR2 is YENEEA. This CDR3 is built from 12 residues. The V end lost 3 bases, the J end lost 5 bases, and 8 bases lay between the germline ends. This CDR3 is CASSFEGDEQYF. The CDR3 DNA reads as TGTGCCAGCAGCTTTGAAGGGGACGAGCAGTACTTC.

This chain connects TRBV28 to TRBJ1-3; TRBD1 might be the D (5 bases). Germline values: CDR1 MDHEN, CDR2 SYDVKM. The CDR3 length is 16 residues. The V gene lost 5 bases and the J gene lost 0 bases, with 14 bases spanning the gap. CDR3 sequence (DNA): TGTGCCAGCAGTGTGACCGGGGACCCCTCTGGAAACACCATATATTTT. It specifies CASSVTGDPSGNTIYF.

The J gene is TRBJ2-1, the V gene TRBV11-1; D is ambiguous. Trimming removed 0 bases at V and 0 bases at J, with 6 bases between. Germline V gene lookup returns CDR1 SGHAT and CDR2 FQDESV (reference sequence). The CDR3 extends over 15 amino acids. The CDR3 region is CASSLARSSYNEQFF. DNA for the CDR3: TGTGCCAGCAGCTTAGCGCGATCCTCCTACAATGAGCAGTTCTTC.

This clone was observed once. The gene calls are TRBV28 and TRBJ2-7, with TRBD2 matching over 12 bases. The CDR3 is 14 residues long. Germline CDR1 is MDHEN and CDR2 is SYDVKM. V gave up 6 bases and J gave up 4 bases; unmatched junction bases: 4. The CDR3 region has the DNA TGTGCCAGCAGCCGGACTAGCGGGACTTACGAGCAGTACTTC. It encodes CASSRTSGTYEQYF.

The J gene is TRBJ2-5, the V gene TRBV5-1; the D is unclear. Trimming removed 4 bases at V and 5 bases at J, with 9 bases between. Germline loops: CDR1 SGHRS, CDR2 YFSETQ. The CDR3 contains 12 residues. The CDR3 sequence: CASSPSEETQYF. CDR3 coding DNA: TGCGCCAGCAGCCCCTCGGAGGAGACCCAGTACTTC.

The chain joins TRBV5-1 to TRBJ2-7; the D gene is possibly TRBD1 (5 bases). Germline V gene lookup returns CDR1 SGHRS and CDR2 YFSETQ. CDR3 length equals 16 residues. Trimming pared 6 bases from V and 0 bases from J, leaving 19 bases between. DNA for the CDR3: TGCGCCAGCAAGGGGTCCTGGTTTCCGAGCTCCTACGAGCAGTACTTC. Amino acids: CASKGSWFPSSYEQYF.

This clone was seen a single time. The rearrangement joins TRBV7-2 to TRBJ2-2; D uncertain. There are 12 residues in the CDR3. Germline loops: CDR1 SGHTA, CDR2 FQGNSA. Deletions cut 11 bases from V and 1 base from J, with 8 bases between. The CDR3 bases are TGTGCCGACCTGGAGAACACCGGGGAGCTGTTTTTT. Its protein is CADLENTGELFF.

This chain links TRBV5-6 with TRBJ2-5; D is ambiguous. Germline lookup yields CDR1 SGHDT and CDR2 YYEEEE. V was trimmed by 1 base and J by 7 bases, leaving 14 bases between them. The CDR3 has 14 residues. CDR3 coding DNA: TGTGCCAGCAGCTTGTGGGTTTTAGGCGGGACCCAGTACTTC. It codes for CASSLWVLGGTQYF.

This clone was seen a single time. The V call is TRBV11-2, the J call TRBJ1-5, with unresolved D. The ends were cut back, 0 bases at V and 4 bases at J, with 4 bases in the middle. This CDR3 spans 13 amino acids. Germline V CDR1 and CDR2: SGHAT, FQNNGV. As DNA, the CDR3 is TGTGCCAGCAGCTTAGAACGGAATCAGCCCCAGCATTTT. It specifies CASSLERNQPQHF.

The V gene is TRBV19, the J gene TRBJ2-7; a possible D gene is TRBD2 (5 bases). The V end was cut by 3 bases, the J end by 3 bases, with 21 bases between. The CDR3 covers 17 residues. CDR1 and CDR2 from the germline V gene are LNHDA and SQIVND (reference sequence). The CDR3 loop is CASSINLPSSGGYEQYF. The CDR3 nucleotides read TGTGCCAGTAGTATCAACCTCCCGAGCTCCGGAGGCTACGAGCAGTACTTC.

The rearrangement joins TRBV27 to TRBJ2-2, with a possible D match to TRBD2 (6 bases). The CDR3 sequence is 13 residues long. V was cut by 6 bases and J by 5 bases, with 10 bases left in between. CDR1 is MNHEY, CDR2 SMNVEV, per germline (reference sequence). The CDR3 DNA reads as TGTGCCAGCAGCGACCGGGGGACCGGGGAGCTGTTTTTT. This translates into CASSDRGTGELFF.

The rearrangement links TRBV25-1 to TRBJ2-3, with D perhaps TRBD1 (8 bases). This CDR3 region has 17 residues. Trimming removed 1 base at V and 2 bases at J, with 16 bases between. The germline V gene encodes CDR1 MGHDK and CDR2 SYGVNS. CDR3 loop: CASSEWEGQVDTDTQYF. In DNA form, the CDR3 reads TGTGCCAGCAGTGAATGGGAGGGACAGGTCGACACAGATACGCAGTATTTT.

V usage is TRBV9 and J usage is TRBJ2-5; D possibly matches TRBD1 or TRBD2 (5 bases each). V dropped 3 bases and J dropped 2 bases, with 14 bases sitting between them. Germline CDR1 and CDR2: SGDLS and YYNGEE. This CDR3 spans 15 amino acids. CDR3 sequence: CASSAGPSRQETQYF. CDR3 bases: TGTGCCAGCAGCGCGGGGCCGAGCCGACAAGAGACCCAGTACTTC.

The chain uses TRBV27 and TRBJ1-2; TRBD1 aligns across 9 bases. CDR1 is MNHEY and CDR2 is SMNVEV in the germline V gene (reference sequence). Unmatched junction bases numbered 14, after V lost 5 bases and J lost 10 bases. There are 15 residues in the CDR3. The CDR3: CASSPKIGTGFYYTF. In DNA, the CDR3 is TGTGCCAGCAGTCCCAAAATTGGGACAGGGTTTTACTACACCTTC.

CDR3 residues: CASSLDRGRSGANVLTF. The CDR3 nucleotides read TGTGCCAGCAGTTTGGACAGGGGGCGCTCTGGGGCCAACGTCCTGACTTTC. The chain couples TRBV28 to TRBJ2-6, with 11 bases aligning to TRBD1. Germline V gives CDR1 MDHEN, CDR2 SYDVKM. The V segment lost 3 bases and the J segment 0 bases; nucleotides outside the gene matches: 1. The CDR3 is 17 residues long.

The chain has TRBV28 and TRBJ1-2; TRBD1 agrees at 10 bases. The junction had 8 bases not matched to a gene; V was cut back by 5 bases and J by 2 bases. Germline lookup yields CDR1 MDHEN and CDR2 SYDVKM. CDR3 size: 16 residues. The CDR3 sequence is CASSPRGQGKNYGYTF. The CDR3 DNA sequence: TGTGCCAGCAGTCCGCGGGGACAGGGGAAAAACTATGGCTACACCTTC.

This chain uses TRBV19 with TRBJ2-7, with a weak D call TRBD1 (6 bases). The germline V and J ends were trimmed by 3 bases and 8 bases, with 17 bases remaining between them. Germline V lookup: CDR1 LNHDA, CDR2 SQIVND (reference sequence). The CDR3 runs 14 residues. CDR3 coding DNA: TGTGCCAGTAGTATTCCGTGCGGACAGAAGCAGCAGTACTTC. It encodes CASSIPCGQKQQYF.

The chain has TRBV28 and TRBJ1-2; D is ambiguous. Trimming removed 6 bases from V and 2 bases from J, with 13 bases in between. Germline lookup yields CDR1 MDHEN and CDR2 SYDVKM. The CDR3 is made up of 14 amino acids. The CDR3, as DNA: TGTGCCAGCAGCGGAGTCGGGAGAAACTATGGCTACACCTTC. It codes for CASSGVGRNYGYTF.

This chain connects TRBV6-1 to TRBJ2-3; D may match TRBD1 or TRBD2 (5 bases each). Germline V CDR1 and CDR2: MNHNS, SASEGT. This CDR3 comprises 15 residues. The V and J ends lost 9 bases and 6 bases respectively, with 22 bases between them. The CDR3, as DNA: TGTGCCAGTGAGGATACCGGGACCGGTGGCGATACGCAGTATTTT. The encoded protein is CASEDTGTGGDTQYF.

This clone has a handful of counts. The chain has TRBV12-5 and TRBJ2-7, with D uncertain. This CDR3 has 11 residues. Germline-derived CDR1 and CDR2 are LGHNT and FRNRAP. Trimming took 1 base from V and 6 from J, leaving 4 bases between them. The CDR3 sequence is CASGLGTEQYF. CDR3 bases: TGTGCTAGTGGTTTGGGAACCGAGCAGTACTTC.

The chain carries TRBV7-2 and TRBJ1-2; no clear D. The CDR3 sequence is 15 residues long. The V gene's germline CDR1 is SGHTA and CDR2 FQGNSA. With 1 base removed from V and 2 bases from J, the gap between germline ends came to 11 bases. CDR3 in amino acids: CASSLVGDYNYGYTF. The DNA of the CDR3 is TGTGCCAGCAGCTTAGTGGGAGACTACAACTATGGCTACACCTTC.

The chain is built from TRBV19 and TRBJ1-5, with a possible D match to TRBD1 (5 bases). This CDR3 has 15 residues. Germline values: CDR1 LNHDA, CDR2 SQIVND (reference sequence). Trimming removed 7 bases from V and 1 base from J, with 14 bases in between. The CDR3 coding sequence is TGTGCCAGTAACGTCAGGGTCGCGAGCAATCAGCCCCAGCATTTT. The encoded protein is CASNVRVASNQPQHF.

The gene calls are TRBV9 and TRBJ2-4, with D uncertain. CDR1 is SGDLS and CDR2 is YYNGEE in the germline V gene. This CDR3 has 14 residues. The V end was cut by 0 bases, the J end by 3 bases, with 7 bases between. As DNA, the CDR3 is TGTGCCAGCAGCGTAGGGGGTGGCAAAAACATTCAGTACTTC. This codes for CASSVGGGKNIQYF.

CDR3 region: CATSRDQTTYGYTF. The CDR3, as DNA: TGTGCCACCAGCAGAGATCAAACCACGTATGGCTACACCTTC. The chain couples TRBV15 to TRBJ1-2; the D is unclear. The germline V gene has CDR1 LNHNV and CDR2 YYDKDF (reference sequence). The CDR3 loop spans 14 amino acids. V was cut by 0 bases and J by 5 bases, with 10 bases left in between. Drawing the rest from reference TRBV15 and TRBJ1-2, the complete variable domain is DAMVIQNPRYQVTQFGKPVTLSCSQTLNHNVMYWYQQKSSQAPKLLFHYYDKDFNNEADTPDNFQSRRPNTSFCFLDIRSPGLGDTAMYLCATSRDQTTYGYTFGSGTRLTVV.

The rearrangement links TRBV9 to TRBJ2-1, with TRBD2 matching over 9 bases. Germline values: CDR1 SGDLS, CDR2 YYNGEE. J was trimmed by 1 base and V by 2 bases; bases with no gene match: 7. The CDR3 is 17 amino acids. CDR3: CASSVEVAGASYNEQFF. In nucleotides, the CDR3 is TGTGCCAGCAGCGTTGAGGTAGCGGGAGCATCCTACAATGAGCAGTTCTTC.

The rearrangement joins TRBV4-2 to TRBJ2-5, with 11 bases aligning to TRBD2. This CDR3 spans 16 amino acids. V was pared by 1 base and J by 5 bases, with 6 bases of the junction left unmatched. Germline values: CDR1 LGHNA, CDR2 YNFKEQ. In DNA form, the CDR3 reads TGTGCCAGCAGCCAAGCAATAGCGGGAGGGGGGGAGACCCAGTACTTC. Translation: CASSQAIAGGGETQYF.